This passage covers 17 T cell receptor beta chains from one sample sequenced in a study of control samples from healthy donors and cancer patients. TCRdb's table, derived via immunoSEQ multiplex PCR, lists solely in-frame clones and lacks some. The repertoire holds 15,000 to 20,000 clones, with 85% to 90% as singletons. The source material was PBMCs. The receptor source for this set is a man in his sixties with head and neck cancer.

The chain carries TRBV29-1 and TRBJ2-7; D possibly matches TRBD1 or TRBD2 (5 bases each). This CDR3 contains 15 residues. CDR1 and CDR2 (germline): SQVTM, ANQGSEA. V was clipped by 1 base and J by 0 bases, with 13 bases between them. CDR3 in DNA: TGCAGCGTTGAAGTGGGGACGTCGAGCTCCTACGAGCAGTACTTC. This encodes CSVEVGTSSSYEQYF.

V and J are TRBV10-2 and TRBJ2-6, with a weak D call TRBD2 (6 bases). V was trimmed by 6 bases and J by 2 bases, leaving 14 bases between them. Germline CDR1 and CDR2: WSHSY and SAAADI. CDR3 size: 16 residues. The CDR3 spells CASSRRGPTGANVLTF. DNA for the CDR3: TGCGCCAGCAGCCGGAGGGGCCCCACTGGGGCCAACGTCCTGACTTTC.

This chain joins TRBV4-2 and TRBJ2-1, with 8 bases fitting TRBD2. CDR3 size: 13 residues. V shed 11 bases and J 2 bases; nucleotides not matched to a gene: 5. In germline, CDR1 is LGHNA, CDR2 YNFKEQ. The CDR3 sequence is CAQIAGTYNEQFF. The DNA for the CDR3 is TGTGCCCAGATAGCGGGGACCTACAATGAGCAGTTCTTC.

This clone occurred a few times. V usage is TRBV4-2 and J usage is TRBJ2-1; the D gene could be TRBD1 or TRBD2 (5 bases each). Germline CDR1 LGHNA, CDR2 YNFKEQ. The V end was cut by 10 bases, the J end by 9 bases, with 19 bases between. The CDR3 length is 13 residues. CDR3 region: CATRDRRGVEQFF. For the CDR3, the DNA is TGTGCCACCCGGGACCGCCGAGGGGTTGAGCAGTTCTTC.

The gene calls are TRBV3-1 (or the pseudogene TRBV3-2) and TRBJ2-7; D gene unclear. The ends were cut back, 2 bases at V and 2 bases at J, with 13 bases in the middle. The CDR3 sequence is 15 residues long. In germline, CDR1 is LGHDT, CDR2 YNNKEL (reference sequence). CDR3 sequence (DNA): TGTGCCAGCAGCCAAATGCCTGGGGAAACCTACGAGCAGTACTTC. Amino acids: CASSQMPGETYEQYF.

The chain uses TRBV4-2 and TRBJ2-5; D is uncertain. CDR3 length equals 15 residues. CDR1 and CDR2 (germline): LGHNA, YNFKEQ. V was pared by 0 bases and J by 5 bases, with 13 bases between. DNA for the CDR3: TGTGCCAGCAGCCAAGATTGGCGGATATACGAGACCCAGTACTTC. Its translation: CASSQDWRIYETQYF.

The V and J genes are TRBV24-1 and TRBJ2-2, with TRBD1 identical over 9 bases. After removal of 3 bases from V and 2 bases from J, the junction contained 6 bases not matched to a gene. Germline V gene lookup returns CDR1 KGHDR and CDR2 SFDVKD. The CDR3 has 17 residues. CDR3 bases: TGTGCCACCAGTGATGACCCGGGACAGGGAAACACCGGGGAGCTGTTTTTT. This sequence encodes CATSDDPGQGNTGELFF.

The chain recombines TRBV5-1 with TRBJ1-2; TRBD1 agrees at 7 bases. Germline V gene lookup returns CDR1 SGHRS and CDR2 YFSETQ. This CDR3 is built from 15 residues. V was pared by 4 bases and J by 8 bases, with 14 bases of the junction left unmatched. CDR3 sequence: CASSPEGGGGFGYTF. The CDR3 nucleotides are TGCGCCAGCAGCCCCGAGGGAGGGGGCGGCTTCGGCTACACCTTC.

This clone occurred a few times. The chain has TRBV5-6 and TRBJ1-1; 11 bases are a match to TRBD1. Losses at the gene ends were 4 bases for V and 6 bases for J; bases not matched to a gene: 5. The CDR3 length is 14 residues. CDR1 and CDR2 from the germline V gene are SGHDT and YYEEEE. This CDR3 reads CASSLGTGGAEAFF. Written as DNA, the CDR3 is TGTGCCAGCAGCCTCGGGACAGGGGGAGCTGAAGCTTTCTTT. The full variable domain, with the rest looked up from reference TRBV5-6 and TRBJ1-1, is DAGVTQSPTHLIKTRGQQVTLRCSPKSGHDTVSWYQQALGQGPQFIFQYYEEEERQRGNFPDRFSGHQFPNYSSELNVNALLLGDSALYLCASSLGTGGAEAFFGQGTRLTVV.

This chain uses TRBV7-2 with TRBJ2-7, with D possibly called TRBD1 or TRBD2 (5 bases each). Germline-derived CDR1 and CDR2 are SGHTA and FQGNSA. Trimming pared 6 bases from V and 2 bases from J, leaving 11 bases between. The CDR3 totals 13 residues. CDR3 DNA: TGTGCCAGCAGGGTTGGGGGAACCTACGAGCAGTACTTC. It encodes CASRVGGTYEQYF.

The V call is TRBV3-1 (or the pseudogene TRBV3-2), the J call TRBJ1-6, with D maybe TRBD1 (5 bases). V lost 1 base and J lost 4, with 5 bases in between. CDR3 length: 14 amino acids. The germline gives CDR1 LGHDT, CDR2 YNNKEL (reference sequence). The CDR3 DNA is TGTGCCAGCAGCCAAGGACAGTATAATTCACCCCTCCACTTT. This translates into CASSQGQYNSPLHF.

The chain is built from TRBV6-5 and TRBJ2-2, with D tentatively TRBD1 or TRBD2 (5 bases each). This CDR3 spans 15 amino acids. The V end lost 2 bases, the J end lost 0 bases, and 7 bases lay between the germline ends. Germline V CDR1 and CDR2: MNHEY, SVGAGI. The CDR3 sequence: CASSYRDPNTGELFF. The CDR3 coding sequence is TGTGCCAGCAGTTACAGGGACCCGAACACCGGGGAGCTGTTTTTT.

This clone was counted a single time. The CDR3 region is CASILGGGFTDTQYF. CDR3 DNA: TGTGCCAGCATCTTGGGCGGGGGGTTCACAGATACGCAGTATTTT. V usage is TRBV28 and J usage is TRBJ2-3; 8 bases align to TRBD2. With 7 bases clipped from V and 2 bases from J, the junction kept 8 bases outside the gene matches. This CDR3 is built from 15 residues. Germline V gene lookup returns CDR1 MDHEN and CDR2 SYDVKM.

V usage is TRBV14 and J usage is TRBJ2-6; unclear D gene. This CDR3 is built from 14 residues. Per the germline V gene, CDR1 is SGHDN and CDR2 is FVKESK. Trimming shortened V by 3 bases and J by 4 bases, and 7 bases separated the two germline ends. In nucleotides, the CDR3 is TGTGCCAGCAGCCAGCAGTACGGGGCCAACGTCCTGACTTTC. Protein product: CASSQQYGANVLTF. Complete variable domain (other parts from reference TRBV14 and TRBJ2-6): EAGVTQFPSHSVIEKGQTVTLRCDPISGHDNLYWYRRVMGKEIKFLLHFVKESKQDESGMPNNRFLAERTGGTYSTLKVQPAELEDSGVYFCASSQQYGANVLTFGAGSRLTVL.

This clone was seen a single time. The chain has TRBV4-1 and TRBJ2-7; a possible D gene is TRBD2 (6 bases). V dropped 6 bases and J dropped 6 bases, with 12 bases sitting between them. The CDR3 has 12 amino acids. The germline V gene encodes CDR1 MGHRA and CDR2 YSYEKL. The CDR3 nucleotides read TGCGCCAGCAGGGGCGGGACCCCCGAGCAGTACTTC. Residues: CASRGGTPEQYF.

The chain carries TRBV5-1 and TRBJ1-1; the match to TRBD1 covers 10 bases. CDR3 length equals 14 residues. Germline V gene sequence: CDR1 SGHRS, CDR2 YFSETQ. Losses at the gene ends were 3 bases for V and 1 base for J; bases not matched to a gene: 0. The CDR3, as DNA: TGCGCCAGCAGCTGGGACAGGGGGAACACTGAAGCTTTCTTT. Amino acid sequence: CASSWDRGNTEAFF. Full variable domain (missing parts from reference TRBV5-1 and TRBJ1-1): KAGVTQTPRYLIKTRGQQVTLSCSPISGHRSVSWYQQTPGQGLQFLFEYFSETQRNKGNFPGRFSGRQFSNSRSEMNVSTLELGDSALYLCASSWDRGNTEAFFGQGTRLTVV.

V gene TRBV7-3 combines with J gene TRBJ1-1; D is perhaps TRBD1 (6 bases). Germline V lookup: CDR1 SGHTA, CDR2 FQGTGA. V gave up 5 bases and J gave up 1 base, with 14 bases separating them. This CDR3 comprises 15 residues. The CDR3 spells CASSLQLGQNTEAFF. In nucleotides, the CDR3 is TGTGCCAGCAGCCTCCAGCTGGGACAGAACACTGAAGCTTTCTTT. Full variable domain (rest looked up from reference TRBV7-3 and TRBJ1-1): GAGVSQTPSNKVTEKGKYVELRCDPISGHTALYWYRQSLGQGPEFLIYFQGTGAADDSGLPNDRFFAVRPEGSVSTLKIQRTERGDSAVYLCASSLQLGQNTEAFFGQGTRLTVV.